The clone carrying this T cell receptor beta chain was seen repeatedly, ten times or more. The antigen is undetermined. Germline V CDR1 and CDR2: LGHNA, YSLEER. The CDR3 contains 14 residues. The V gene lost 1 base and the J gene lost 6 bases, with 12 bases spanning the gap. This record comes from a study of Graves' ophthalmopathy and Graves' hyperthyroidism. General study points: A 13-signature model separated ophthalmopathy from stable hyperthyroidism, reaching less than 90% sensitivity and 81.08% specificity cross-validated. Blood also carried most expanded thyroid clonotypes exceeding 0.001 frequency.

Scientists amplified the TCR beta CDR3 regions from RNA transcripts. HTBI-primed first-round RT-PCR preceded second-round multiplex PCR. TCRdb used MiXCR to reprocess the multiplex PCR reads, holding one entry per CDR3 protein. The data hold fewer than 400,000 distinct CDR3 sequences, with about a sixth observed a single time. This chain connects TRBV4-3 to TRBJ1-1; tentatively, D is TRBD1 (5 bases). The specimen sequenced was peripheral blood. The TCR sequence derives from a woman under 30 with Graves' ophthalmopathy. The CDR3 protein is CASSQGRGSPEAFF. CDR3 in DNA: TGCGCCAGCAGCCAAGGTCGGGGGAGCCCTGAAGCTTTCTTT.